These 25 T cell receptor beta chains came from one sample sequenced in a study of blood T cell repertoires in COVID-19. The data were produced by immunoSEQ multiplex PCR, yet TCRdb's version contains in-frame clones alone and is incomplete. This sample has 130,000 or so clones, with 70% to 80% found just once. The sequencing input was peripheral blood. Source of these receptors: a woman between 65 and 79 years old with COVID-19, enrolled during active disease.

This chain uses TRBV30 with TRBJ2-3; maybe TRBD1 (6 bases). With 5 bases removed from V and 2 bases from J, the gap between germline ends came to 17 bases. The germline gives CDR1 GTSNPN, CDR2 SVGIG (reference sequence). This CDR3 has 15 residues. CDR3 DNA sequence: TGTGCCTGGGCCAGGACAGACCCCTCCACAGATACGCAGTATTTT. This codes for CAWARTDPSTDTQYF.

The gene calls are TRBV27 and TRBJ2-1; 7 bases map to TRBD2. The V gene's germline CDR1 is MNHEY and CDR2 SMNVEV (reference sequence). J lost 0 bases, V lost 9 bases, and 2 bases had no gene match. The CDR3 is made up of 13 amino acids. In DNA form, the CDR3 reads TGTGCCAGGGGGGGGAGCTCCTACAATGAGCAGTTCTTC. Its translation is CARGGSSYNEQFF.

This sequence joins TRBV9 and TRBJ1-1; no reliable D call. This CDR3 region has 16 residues. Germline V gene sequence: CDR1 SGDLS, CDR2 YYNGEE. With 0 bases removed from V and 4 bases from J, the gap between germline ends came to 16 bases. The CDR3 is CASSVERSATVTEAFF. CDR3 in DNA: TGTGCCAGCAGCGTAGAGCGGTCAGCCACGGTCACTGAAGCTTTCTTT.

The chain has TRBV6-2 or TRBV6-3 and TRBJ2-7; 11 bases align to TRBD1. This CDR3 has 15 amino acids. Germline CDR1 reads MNHEY; CDR2 reads SVGEGT. J gave up 2 bases and V 4 bases, and 4 bases lay outside the gene matches. CDR3 DNA: TGTGCCAGCAGTTCCGGGACAGGGGGTACCTACGAGCAGTACTTC. Its translation is CASSSGTGGTYEQYF.

CDR3 region: CASSEGRGHGYTF. In nucleotides, the CDR3 is TGTGCCAGCAGTGAGGGCAGGGGGCATGGCTACACCTTC. The chain employs TRBV25-1 and TRBJ1-2; 8 nucleotides line up with TRBD1. V lost 3 bases to trimming and J lost 6 bases; unmatched junction nucleotides: 3. Germline V gene data show CDR1 as MGHDK and CDR2 as SYGVNS. The CDR3 contains 13 residues.

This chain joins TRBV7-8 and TRBJ2-7, with 8 bases fitting TRBD2. Trimming removed 0 bases from V and 2 bases from J; junction bases left unmatched: 6. The V gene's germline CDR1 is SGHVS and CDR2 FQNEAQ. This CDR3 has 16 amino acids. The CDR3 reads CASSLAPGGGTYEQYF. The CDR3 coding sequence is TGTGCCAGCAGCTTAGCCCCGGGGGGGGGTACCTACGAGCAGTACTTC.

The chain recombines TRBV10-3 with TRBJ1-3; 8 positions agree with TRBD1. Trimming removed 6 bases from V and 11 bases from J; junction bases left unmatched: 9. The CDR3 runs 13 residues. Germline V lookup: CDR1 ENHRY, CDR2 SYGVKD. For the CDR3, the DNA is TGTGCCATCAGGGGGGGACAGGCCGGTGCCATATATTTT. It is translated as CAIRGGQAGAIYF.

CDR3 residues: CASSSQGIGNIQYF. In nucleotides, the CDR3 is TGCGCCAGCAGCTCACAGGGCATAGGTAACATTCAGTACTTC. V is TRBV5-1 and J is TRBJ2-4; possibly TRBD1 for D (6 bases). CDR1 and CDR2 (germline): SGHRS, YFSETQ. The CDR3 is 14 residues long. V dropped 3 bases and J dropped 7 bases, with 14 bases sitting between them.

The genes are TRBV11-2 and TRBJ2-4, with D maybe TRBD1 (5 bases). Trimming shortened V by 1 base and J by 7 bases, and 11 bases separated the two germline ends. Germline CDR1 and CDR2: SGHAT and FQNNGV. CDR3 length equals 14 residues. In nucleotides, the CDR3 is TGTGCCAGCAGCTTAGCAGGGCCACGCAACATTCAGTACTTC. It codes for CASSLAGPRNIQYF.

Concerning this clone: Compared with germline, one end of the junction differs, possibly owing to a read error. The CDR3 sequence: CASRFLVTLNSPLHF. For the CDR3, the DNA is TGTGCCAGCCGTTTCCTGGTCACCCTAAATTCACCCCTCCACTTT. The chain carries TRBV27 and TRBJ1-6, with unresolved D. CDR1 MNHEY and CDR2 SMNVEV come from the germline V gene (reference sequence). This CDR3 region has 15 residues.

The chain is built from TRBV3-1 (or the pseudogene TRBV3-2) and TRBJ1-5; D might be TRBD1 (6 bases). The CDR3 has 13 residues. Per the germline V gene, CDR1 is LGHDT and CDR2 is YNNKEL (reference sequence). The V gene lost 4 bases and the J gene lost 9 bases, with 13 bases spanning the gap. CDR3 in amino acids: CASSPVLGGPQHF. The CDR3 DNA reads TGTGCCAGCAGCCCGGTTCTAGGGGGGCCCCAGCATTTT.

The chain employs TRBV5-1 and TRBJ1-4; no reliable D call. This CDR3 is built from 15 residues. V lost 0 bases and J lost 7, with 13 bases in between. Germline CDR1 SGHRS, CDR2 YFSETQ. The DNA for the CDR3 is TGCGCCAGCAGCTTGGTTAGCGGGGTCGGTGAAAAACTGTTTTTT. Protein: CASSLVSGVGEKLFF.

V and J are TRBV7-9 and TRBJ2-5; the match to TRBD2 covers 7 bases. This CDR3 is built from 18 residues. Germline CDR1 and CDR2: SEHNR and FQNEAQ (reference sequence). Trimming cost V 0 bases and J 1 base; bases outside gene matches: 11. The CDR3 DNA sequence: TGTGCCAGCAGCTTAGCGAAAGGGATAGCGGGCTCCCAAGAGACCCAGTACTTC. Translated, it gives CASSLAKGIAGSQETQYF.

This clone was picked up one time. V gene TRBV30 combines with J gene TRBJ2-2; 16 bases agree with TRBD2. V trimming: 0 bases; J trimming: 5 bases; junction bases outside the gene matches: 6. CDR3 length: 18 amino acids. Germline-derived CDR1 and CDR2 are GTSNPN and SVGIG (reference sequence). The DNA of the CDR3 is TGTGCCTGGAGTGTACGGGGACTAGCGGGGGGGCCGACCGGGGAGCTGTTTTTT. Translated, it gives CAWSVRGLAGGPTGELFF. Drawing the rest from reference TRBV30 and TRBJ2-2, the complete variable domain is SQTIHQWPATLVQPVGSPLSLECTVEGTSNPNLYWYRQAAGRGLQLLFYSVGIGQISSEVPQNLSASRPQDRQFILSSKKLLLSDSGFYLCAWSVRGLAGGPTGELFFGEGSRLTVL.

V and J are TRBV11-2 and TRBJ2-2; 7 bases are shared with TRBD2. Per germline, CDR1 SGHAT and CDR2 FQNNGV. The CDR3 runs 14 residues. After removal of 5 bases from V and 7 bases from J, the junction contained 7 bases not matched to a gene. The CDR3 spells CASSRRRGSGELFF. Here the CDR3 DNA reads TGTGCCAGCAGCCGTAGGCGGGGGAGCGGGGAGCTGTTTTTT.

The chain couples TRBV3-1 (or the pseudogene TRBV3-2) to TRBJ2-3; D remains unclear. This CDR3 is 15 amino acids long. With 6 bases removed from V and 2 bases from J, the gap between germline ends came to 15 bases. The germline CDR1 and CDR2 sequences are LGHDT and YNNKEL (reference sequence). The CDR3 sequence is CASRETGLTTDTQYF. The CDR3 nucleotides are TGTGCCAGCAGGGAGACTGGTCTTACCACAGATACGCAGTATTTT.

This chain links TRBV14 with TRBJ2-4; 8 positions match TRBD1. Looked up from germline, CDR1 is SGHDN and CDR2 is FVKESK. Trimming took 6 bases from V and 4 from J; bases not matched to a gene: 2. There are 13 residues in the CDR3. CDR3 coding DNA: TGTGCCAGCAGTAGGACAGGGAAAAACATTCAGTACTTC. Amino acid sequence: CASSRTGKNIQYF.

The J gene is TRBJ2-2, the V gene TRBV24-1; maybe TRBD1 (5 bases). V was cut by 4 bases and J by 6 bases, with 8 bases left in between. This CDR3 is built from 13 residues. Germline V CDR1 and CDR2: KGHDR, SFDVKD. CDR3 sequence reads: CATSEGAAGELFF. The CDR3 coding sequence is TGTGCCACCAGTGAAGGGGCGGCCGGGGAGCTGTTTTTT.

The chain is built from TRBV5-5 and TRBJ1-5; 8 positions agree with TRBD1. From germline, CDR1 is SGHKS and CDR2 YYEKEE (reference sequence). This CDR3 is built from 15 residues. V shed 4 bases, J shed 4 bases, and the junction held 7 bases outside the gene matches. Here the CDR3 DNA reads TGTGCCAGCAGCCTGACAGGACAGGGTAATCAGCCCCAGCATTTT. Amino acids: CASSLTGQGNQPQHF.

This clone occurred once. The CDR3, as DNA: TGTGCCAGTAGTTTCGAGGCTAATTCACCCCTCCACTTT. Protein: CASSFEANSPLHF. The chain uses TRBV19 and TRBJ1-6; no clear D. V dropped 5 bases and J dropped 6 bases, with 8 bases sitting between them. This CDR3 contains 13 residues. Germline assignment: CDR1 LNHDA and CDR2 SQIVND (reference sequence).

This chain connects TRBV7-2 to TRBJ2-5; D might be TRBD2 (7 bases). Per the germline V gene, CDR1 is SGHTA and CDR2 is FQGNSA. Between the trimmed V and J ends, which lost 8 bases and 4 bases, there was a span of 14 bases. CDR3 length equals 13 residues. The CDR3 sequence is CASGRGAGETQYF. CDR3 nucleotide sequence: TGTGCCAGCGGCCGGGGGGCGGGAGAGACCCAGTACTTC.

V and J are TRBV2 and TRBJ2-2; no firm D call. This CDR3 spans 15 amino acids. Germline CDR1 reads SNHLY; CDR2 reads FYNNEI. The V end was cut by 4 bases, the J end by 6 bases, with 15 bases between. CDR3 loop: CASSGVPGLAGELFF. DNA of the CDR3: TGTGCCAGCAGTGGAGTGCCAGGTCTTGCCGGGGAGCTGTTTTTT. Full variable domain (outside the CDR3, taken from reference TRBV2 and TRBJ2-2): EPEVTQTPSHQVTQMGQEVILRCVPISNHLYFYWYRQILGQKVEFLVSFYNNEISEKSEIFDDQFSVERPDGSNFTLKIRSTKLEDSAMYFCASSGVPGLAGELFFGEGSRLTVL.

This clone was picked up one time. In nucleotides, the CDR3 is TGCGCCAGCAGCGGTACCGGGACAGGGATAACCGGGGAGCTGTTTTTT. As protein: CASSGTGTGITGELFF. This chain uses TRBV5-1 with TRBJ2-2, with TRBD1 matching 9 bases. V was clipped by 4 bases and J by 5 bases; unmatched bases: 9. The CDR3 runs to 16 residues. Per germline, CDR1 SGHRS and CDR2 YFSETQ.

The V gene is TRBV19, the J gene TRBJ1-1; D possibly corresponds to TRBD1 (5 bases). Germline-derived CDR1 and CDR2 are LNHDA and SQIVND (reference sequence). The CDR3 has 13 amino acids. V was trimmed by 6 bases and J by 7 bases, leaving 15 bases between them. The CDR3 region is CASSPRAILEAFF. The CDR3, as DNA: TGTGCCAGTAGCCCCAGGGCGATCCTTGAAGCTTTCTTT.

This clone has just a few counts. This rearrangement joins TRBV28 to TRBJ1-2; D gene ambiguous. Germline CDR1 reads MDHEN; CDR2 reads SYDVKM. The CDR3 is made up of 14 amino acids. Trimming stripped 10 bases from V and 2 bases from J, with 17 bases between. The CDR3 DNA reads TGTGCCACCTGGAGTGCAGCGCCAAACTATGGCTACACCTTC. Residues: CATWSAAPNYGYTF.